These 28 T cell receptor beta chains were all obtained from the same sample, sequenced in a study of T cell repertoires in cytomegalovirus infection. One entry per CDR3 protein, called by TCRdb with MiXCR from the reads. This table holds around 200,000 distinct CDR3 sequences, about 15% found once. What was sequenced was CD8+ T cells from PBMCs. The receptors shown here come from a human donor in good health (CMV status not recorded). Some clones in this sample may be carry-over from other donors' samples.

A few counts support this clonotype. CDR3 sequence: CASSTMIDSGNEKLFF. The CDR3 DNA reads as TGTGCCAGCAGCACCATGATTGACAGCGGTAATGAAAAACTGTTTTTT. The V gene is TRBV6-2 or TRBV6-3, the J gene TRBJ1-4, with D perhaps TRBD1 (5 bases). The CDR3 extends over 16 amino acids. V was pared by 6 bases and J by 4 bases, with 18 bases between. Germline lookup yields CDR1 MNHEY and CDR2 SVGEGT.

This clonotype was observed a handful of times. The rearrangement links TRBV7-6 to TRBJ2-2; D is undetermined. The CDR3 runs 12 residues. V gave up 1 base and J gave up 8 bases, with 5 bases separating them. Germline loops: CDR1 SGHVS, CDR2 FNYEAQ. The CDR3 DNA follows: TGTGCCAGCAGCTTAGTCGTGGGGGAGCTGTTTTTT. The encoded protein is CASSLVVGELFF. Using reference TRBV7-6 and TRBJ2-2 for the parts outside the CDR3, the full variable domain is GAGVSQSPRYKVTKRGQDVALRCDPISGHVSLYWYRQALGQGPEFLTYFNYEAQQDKSGLPNDRFSAERPEGSISTLTIQRTEQRDSAMYRCASSLVVGELFFGEGSRLTVL.

In this sample, this clonotype turned up a few times. The genes are TRBV4-1 and TRBJ2-5, with D perhaps assigned TRBD1 or TRBD2 (6 bases each). Trimming cost V 3 bases and J 4 bases, with 21 bases left between them. Germline CDR1 and CDR2: MGHRA and YSYEKL. This CDR3 region has 17 residues. CDR3 sequence: CASSQADLGGRGETQYF. CDR3 bases: TGCGCCAGCAGCCAGGCGGACCTCGGGGGCCGGGGAGAGACCCAGTACTTC.

This clonotype was counted many times. The chain recombines TRBV7-2 with TRBJ1-2; D unclear. The V and J ends lost 4 bases and 2 bases respectively, with 2 bases between them. The germline V gene has CDR1 SGHTA and CDR2 FQGNSA. The CDR3 totals 11 residues. The CDR3 DNA sequence: TGTGCCAGCAGCTCAAACTATGGCTACACCTTC. It translates to CASSSNYGYTF.

Many counts were recorded for this clonotype. The J gene is TRBJ2-1, the V gene TRBV7-2; TRBD2 matches 11 bases. V shed 5 bases, J shed 2 bases, and the junction held 2 bases outside the gene matches. Germline V gene lookup returns CDR1 SGHTA and CDR2 FQGNSA. This CDR3 comprises 15 residues. Here the CDR3 reads CASSPLAGAYNEQFF. The CDR3 nucleotides are TGTGCCAGCAGCCCACTAGCGGGGGCCTACAATGAGCAGTTCTTC.

This clonotype was found once. The rearrangement uses TRBV7-6 and TRBJ2-1; D gene ambiguous. The germline V and J ends were trimmed by 5 bases and 1 base, with 12 bases remaining between them. This CDR3 has 15 residues. The V gene's germline CDR1 is SGHVS and CDR2 FNYEAQ. The CDR3 DNA follows: TGTGCCAGCAGCACCGGAGCGCTTTCCTACAATGAGCAGTTCTTC. This codes for CASSTGALSYNEQFF.

The rearrangement uses TRBV28 and TRBJ2-7; 9 nucleotides align to TRBD1. V lost 3 bases and J lost 7; bases outside the gene matches: 10. Germline CDR1 is MDHEN and CDR2 is SYDVKM. The CDR3 has 15 amino acids. The CDR3, as DNA: TGTGCCAGCAGTTTGACGGGGGACAGGGAGAAGGAGCAGTACTTC. Its protein product is CASSLTGDREKEQYF.

The chain uses TRBV29-1 and TRBJ2-2, with 9 bases that match TRBD2. The CDR3 runs to 18 residues. V was clipped by 4 bases and J by 1 base; unmatched bases: 13. The germline V gene encodes CDR1 SQVTM and CDR2 ANQGSEA. The CDR3 reads CSVGLAVNAIQNTGELFF. Here the CDR3 DNA reads TGCAGCGTTGGACTAGCGGTAAACGCGATTCAGAACACCGGGGAGCTGTTTTTT.

The genes are TRBV6-2 or TRBV6-3 and TRBJ2-7; D gene uncertain. Trimming pared 6 bases from V and 5 bases from J, leaving 17 bases between. This CDR3 has 14 amino acids. The germline V gene has CDR1 MNHEY and CDR2 SVGEGT. This CDR3 is CASSSRQRSDEQYF. The CDR3 DNA reads as TGTGCCAGCAGCTCCCGCCAAAGGTCGGACGAGCAGTACTTC.

This sequence joins TRBV2 and TRBJ2-7; tentative D call: TRBD2 (6 bases). V shed 3 bases and J shed 2 bases, with 14 bases lying between them. The CDR3 consists of 15 residues. CDR1 is SNHLY and CDR2 is FYNNEI in the germline V gene. Here the CDR3 DNA reads TGTGCCAGCAGTGATCCCCGGGGAGGAACCTACGAGCAGTACTTC. Its protein is CASSDPRGGTYEQYF.

The chain recombines TRBV29-1 with TRBJ1-3; maybe TRBD1 (5 bases). Germline lookup yields CDR1 SQVTM and CDR2 ANQGSEA. The CDR3 has 15 residues. V was clipped by 4 bases and J by 8 bases, with 21 bases between them. The CDR3 nucleotides are TGCAGCGTTGCTGCCCGGGGCCACCTATTGTACACCATATATTTT. It is translated as CSVAARGHLLYTIYF.

V gene TRBV15 combines with J gene TRBJ1-2; TRBD1 might be the D (5 bases). This CDR3 contains 14 residues. Germline V CDR1 and CDR2: LNHNV, YYDKDF (reference sequence). V lost 10 bases to trimming and J lost 0 bases, with 15 bases between them. CDR3 region: CAIRGGPANYGYTF. The CDR3 DNA is TGTGCCATCCGGGGGGGACCAGCTAACTATGGCTACACCTTC.

V gene TRBV30 combines with J gene TRBJ2-2; D remains unclear. V lost 5 bases and J 3 bases, leaving 7 bases between the germline ends. CDR3 size: 12 residues. Per germline, CDR1 GTSNPN and CDR2 SVGIG (reference sequence). CDR3 loop: CAWFGHTGELFF. The CDR3 DNA sequence: TGTGCCTGGTTCGGGCACACCGGGGAGCTGTTTTTT.

The rearrangement joins TRBV11-2 to TRBJ2-6; D uncertain. CDR1 SGHAT and CDR2 FQNNGV come from the germline V gene. This CDR3 region has 15 residues. V shed 0 bases and J shed 4 bases, with 7 bases lying between them. The CDR3 loop reads CASSLEGYGANVLTF. The CDR3, as DNA: TGTGCCAGCAGCTTAGAGGGTTACGGGGCCAACGTCCTGACTTTC.

V and J are TRBV7-2 and TRBJ1-1; D not certain. CDR3 length equals 14 residues. The germline gives CDR1 SGHTA, CDR2 FQGNSA. V was shortened by 9 bases and J by 0 bases, with 14 bases between the two germline ends. The chain's CDR3 is CASFFLYLNTEAFF. CDR3 sequence (DNA): TGTGCCAGTTTCTTCCTCTACCTGAACACTGAAGCTTTCTTT.

The V call is TRBV20-1, the J call TRBJ1-1; D gene ambiguous. This CDR3 is 12 amino acids long. Germline lookup yields CDR1 DFQATT and CDR2 SNEGSKA (reference sequence). V lost 1 base and J 4 bases, leaving 7 bases between the germline ends. CDR3 region: CSARAGATEAFF. The DNA for the CDR3 is TGCAGTGCTAGAGCCGGCGCCACTGAAGCTTTCTTT.

The chain combines TRBV10-2 with TRBJ2-7; 10 bases map to TRBD1. After removal of 2 bases from V and 6 bases from J, the junction contained 7 bases not matched to a gene. In germline, CDR1 is WSHSY, CDR2 SAAADI. The CDR3 has 15 residues. CDR3 nucleotides: TGCGCCAGCAGTGAGCCGGACAGGGGGTACAGCGAGCAGTACTTC. It encodes CASSEPDRGYSEQYF.

There are many counts of this clonotype. This sequence joins TRBV7-2 and TRBJ2-6; D unresolved. CDR3 length: 18 amino acids. V was shortened by 6 bases and J by 0 bases, with 18 bases between the two germline ends. The germline CDR1 and CDR2 sequences are SGHTA and FQGNSA. The DNA for the CDR3 is TGTGCCAGCAGTTTAACACTTGGAGCTTACTCTGGGGCCAACGTCCTGACTTTC. Translation: CASSLTLGAYSGANVLTF.

This clonotype was observed a few times. This rearrangement joins TRBV28 to TRBJ1-2, with TRBD1 matching 9 bases. V was clipped by 10 bases and J by 5 bases; unmatched bases: 11. Germline CDR1 MDHEN, CDR2 SYDVKM. This CDR3 is built from 14 residues. CDR3 sequence (DNA): TGTGCCACTCTTGAGGGCGGGACAGGGTATGGCTACACCTTC. Translation: CATLEGGTGYGYTF.

The V gene is TRBV20-1, the J gene TRBJ2-1; TRBD1 might be the D (5 bases). The germline V gene encodes CDR1 DFQATT and CDR2 SNEGSKA (reference sequence). The V end lost 4 bases, the J end lost 5 bases, and 9 bases lay between the germline ends. CDR3 length: 12 amino acids. CDR3 in amino acids: CSAMEGDNEQFF. DNA for the CDR3: TGCAGTGCTATGGAAGGGGACAATGAGCAGTTCTTC.

The chain couples TRBV4-1 to TRBJ1-2; D is possibly TRBD1 (6 bases). The germline V gene encodes CDR1 MGHRA and CDR2 YSYEKL. The V gene lost 4 bases and the J gene lost 5 bases, with 23 bases spanning the gap. This CDR3 comprises 17 residues. CDR3 region: CASSREERQGLRYGYTF. The CDR3, as DNA: TGCGCCAGCAGCCGGGAGGAGCGTCAGGGGTTAAGATATGGCTACACCTTC.

CDR3 residues: CASSPRGGGALEQYF. Written as DNA, the CDR3 is TGTGCCAGCAGCCCGAGGGGCGGGGGGGCCCTAGAGCAGTACTTC. The V and J genes are TRBV7-8 and TRBJ2-7; 9 bases map to TRBD2. CDR1 and CDR2 from the germline V gene are SGHVS and FQNEAQ. The V gene end was trimmed by 5 bases and the J gene end by 7 bases; junction bases not matched to a gene: 12. The CDR3 loop spans 15 amino acids.

This clonotype was observed a few times. The chain combines TRBV6-5 with TRBJ2-1; 11 nucleotides line up with TRBD2. The CDR3 has 23 residues. CDR1 is MNHEY, CDR2 SVGAGI, per germline. With V trimmed by 0 bases and J by 3 bases, 22 bases remained unmatched. CDR3 amino acids: CASSYSMLAGGKGSSTNYNEQFF. The CDR3 nucleotides read TGTGCCAGCAGTTACTCGATGCTAGCGGGGGGCAAGGGTAGTAGTACCAACTACAATGAGCAGTTCTTC.

The gene calls are TRBV14 and TRBJ2-7; no definite D call. The CDR3 covers 14 residues. V lost 1 base, J lost 3 bases, and 10 bases lay in between. Germline lookup yields CDR1 SGHDN and CDR2 FVKESK. The CDR3 here is CASSQVRGNYEQYF. CDR3 coding DNA: TGTGCCAGCAGCCAAGTTCGTGGTAACTACGAGCAGTACTTC.

This chain links TRBV6-2 or TRBV6-3 with TRBJ2-1; the D is unclear. This CDR3 has 12 amino acids. From germline, CDR1 is MNHEY and CDR2 SVGEGT. Deletions cut 10 bases from V and 1 base from J, with 8 bases between. The CDR3, as DNA: TGTGCCATACACAGTTCCTACAATGAGCAGTTCTTC. Protein sequence: CAIHSSYNEQFF.

The rearrangement uses TRBV29-1 and TRBJ2-1; D gene unclear. Trimming left V 5 bases short and J 4 bases short, with 15 bases between. The CDR3 has 14 amino acids. CDR1 and CDR2 (germline): SQVTM, ANQGSEA. The CDR3 DNA sequence: TGCAGCGTTCCCCGAACGGCACAGTACAATGAGCAGTTCTTC. It encodes CSVPRTAQYNEQFF.

The chain recombines TRBV19 with TRBJ2-3, with 7 bases identical to TRBD2. CDR3 length equals 13 residues. J was trimmed by 6 bases and V by 7 bases; bases with no gene match: 7. CDR1 LNHDA and CDR2 SQIVND come from the germline V gene (reference sequence). In DNA form, the CDR3 reads TGTGCCAGTAATCTAGCGGACGGGGATACGCAGTATTTT. Protein: CASNLADGDTQYF.

This clonotype turned up a few times. The chain carries TRBV11-3 and TRBJ2-2; tentatively, D is TRBD2 (6 bases). The CDR3 is made up of 15 amino acids. V was clipped by 5 bases and J by 1 base, with 11 bases between them. Germline values: CDR1 SGHNT, CDR2 YENEEA. CDR3 amino acids: CASSPVSGNTGELFF. In DNA, the CDR3 is TGTGCCAGCAGCCCGGTTAGCGGGAACACCGGGGAGCTGTTTTTT.